This is a list of T cell receptor beta chains from one sample in a study of chemoradiotherapy in HPV16-positive cancers. The protocol was immunoSEQ multiplex PCR, while the TCRdb copy is restricted to in-frame clones and leaves out a portion. The table records 65,000 to 80,000 clones, 88% of them present only once. Specimen: blood, collected from a patient who underwent chemoradiotherapy. The receptors here all came from a human donor with HPV-associated anogenital cancer. Both conserved end residues are part of each CDR3. D genes are given only for firm matches. Size is stated for part of the rows, as once, few or many counts, or as a class when the clone is expanded.

v_call: TRBV5-1; j_call: TRBJ1-4; d_call: -; clone_size: once; cdr3_aa: CASSERVNEKLFF; cdr3_nt: TGCGCCAGCAGCGAAAGGGTTAATGAAAAACTGTTTTTT
v_call: TRBV7-9; j_call: TRBJ1-4; d_call: -; clone_size: -; cdr3_aa: CASSSTGNLEKLFF; cdr3_nt: TGTGCCAGCAGCTCGACAGGAAATCTTGAAAAACTGTTTTTT
v_call: TRBV5-1; j_call: TRBJ2-3; d_call: TRBD2; clone_size: -; cdr3_aa: CASSLASRGDKDTQYF; cdr3_nt: TGCGCCAGCAGCTTGGCTTCGCGGGGGGATAAAGATACGCAGTATTTT
v_call: TRBV6-1; j_call: TRBJ2-3; d_call: -; clone_size: -; cdr3_aa: CASRRLAEIDTQYF; cdr3_nt: TGTGCCAGTCGAAGGCTAGCCGAAATAGATACGCAGTATTTT
v_call: TRBV2; j_call: TRBJ1-1; d_call: -; clone_size: -; cdr3_aa: CATGGLPRTEAFF; cdr3_nt: TGTGCCACCGGGGGTCTCCCGAGAACTGAAGCTTTCTTT
v_call: TRBV11-2; j_call: TRBJ2-7; d_call: TRBD1; clone_size: -; cdr3_aa: CASSLDRTGVYEQYF; cdr3_nt: TGTGCCAGCAGCTTAGATCGGACAGGGGTCTACGAGCAGTACTTC
v_call: TRBV19; j_call: TRBJ2-7; d_call: -; clone_size: -; cdr3_aa: CASSNQGEVYEQYF; cdr3_nt: TGTGCCAGTAGTAACCAGGGTGAGGTCTACGAGCAGTACTTC
v_call: TRBV30; j_call: TRBJ1-1; d_call: -; clone_size: -; cdr3_aa: CAWSVIVGGTEAFF; cdr3_nt: TGTGCCTGGAGTGTAATTGTGGGGGGAACTGAAGCTTTCTTT
v_call: TRBV6-1; j_call: TRBJ1-4; d_call: -; clone_size: -; cdr3_aa: CASSERGFEKLFF; cdr3_nt: TGTGCCAGCAGTGAACGGGGATTCGAAAAACTGTTTTTT
v_call: TRBV2; j_call: TRBJ2-7; d_call: TRBD1; clone_size: -; cdr3_aa: CASTSTGASYEQYF; cdr3_nt: TGTGCCAGCACTTCGACAGGGGCCTCCTACGAGCAGTACTTC
v_call: TRBV10-1; j_call: TRBJ2-1; d_call: -; clone_size: -; cdr3_aa: CASSSEQAPPYNEQFF; cdr3_nt: TGCGCCAGCAGTTCGGAACAAGCACCTCCCTACAATGAGCAGTTCTTC
v_call: TRBV28; j_call: TRBJ2-3; d_call: -; clone_size: -; cdr3_aa: CASSLRDTQYF; cdr3_nt: TGTGCCAGCAGTTTACGAGATACGCAGTATTTT
v_call: TRBV28; j_call: TRBJ2-5; d_call: -; clone_size: -; cdr3_aa: CASSPGTVEQETQYF; cdr3_nt: TGTGCCAGCAGTCCTGGGACGGTGGAACAAGAGACCCAGTACTTC
v_call: TRBV9; j_call: TRBJ1-1; d_call: TRBD1; clone_size: -; cdr3_aa: CASSVTGFDTEAFF; cdr3_nt: TGTGCCAGCAGTGTGACAGGGTTTGACACTGAAGCTTTCTTT
v_call: TRBV27; j_call: TRBJ2-1; d_call: -; clone_size: -; cdr3_aa: CASSGTGSYNEQFF; cdr3_nt: TGTGCCAGCAGTGGAACAGGGTCCTACAATGAGCAGTTCTTC
v_call: TRBV11-2; j_call: TRBJ1-1; d_call: -; clone_size: -; cdr3_aa: CASSLIQRTEAFF; cdr3_nt: TGTGCCAGCAGCTTAATCCAGAGGACTGAAGCTTTCTTT
v_call: TRBV28; j_call: TRBJ2-7; d_call: -; clone_size: -; cdr3_aa: CASSLAYEQYF; cdr3_nt: TGTGCCAGCAGTTTAGCGTACGAGCAGTACTTC
v_call: TRBV5-6; j_call: TRBJ1-6; d_call: TRBD1; clone_size: -; cdr3_aa: CASSSSGGANNSPLHF; cdr3_nt: TGTGCCAGCAGCTCCTCAGGGGGCGCGAATAATTCACCCCTCCACTTT
v_call: TRBV18; j_call: TRBJ1-3; d_call: -; clone_size: few; cdr3_aa: CASSPPGAAGNTIYF; cdr3_nt: TGTGCCAGCTCACCACCTGGGGCCGCTGGAAACACCATATATTTT
v_call: TRBV7-3; j_call: TRBJ2-7; d_call: TRBD2; clone_size: -; cdr3_aa: CASSVSAGTSVYEQYF; cdr3_nt: TGTGCCAGCAGCGTAAGCGCCGGGACTAGCGTTTACGAGCAGTACTTC
v_call: TRBV30; j_call: TRBJ2-2; d_call: -; clone_size: -; cdr3_aa: CAWSVIPGGPGELFF; cdr3_nt: TGTGCCTGGAGTGTAATCCCTGGAGGCCCCGGGGAGCTGTTTTTT
v_call: TRBV11-3; j_call: TRBJ2-1; d_call: TRBD2; clone_size: -; cdr3_aa: CASSLVGLAGNEQFF; cdr3_nt: TGTGCCAGCAGCTTAGTTGGACTAGCGGGAAATGAGCAGTTCTTC
v_call: TRBV28; j_call: TRBJ1-2; d_call: -; clone_size: -; cdr3_aa: CASSFERRGYTF; cdr3_nt: TGTGCCAGCAGTTTTGAGCGGCGGGGCTACACCTTC
v_call: TRBV28; j_call: TRBJ2-7; d_call: TRBD2; clone_size: few; cdr3_aa: CASSLSLAGVSYEQYF; cdr3_nt: TGTGCCAGCAGTTTATCGCTAGCGGGAGTGTCCTACGAGCAGTACTTC
v_call: TRBV28; j_call: TRBJ1-2; d_call: -; clone_size: once; cdr3_aa: CASNLSAGRGIYGYTF; cdr3_nt: TGTGCCAGCAACCTTTCGGCAGGGCGGGGGATCTATGGCTACACCTTC
v_call: TRBV27; j_call: TRBJ2-4; d_call: -; clone_size: -; cdr3_aa: CASSPRGAKNIQYF; cdr3_nt: TGTGCCAGCAGCCCGAGGGGGGCCAAAAACATTCAGTACTTC
v_call: TRBV30; j_call: TRBJ2-6; d_call: -; clone_size: -; cdr3_aa: CAWSADISGANVLTF; cdr3_nt: TGTGCCTGGAGTGCAGACATCTCTGGGGCCAACGTCCTGACTTTC
v_call: TRBV19; j_call: TRBJ1-1; d_call: -; clone_size: -; cdr3_aa: CASSTRMNTEAFF; cdr3_nt: TGTGCCAGTAGTACCAGAATGAACACTGAAGCTTTCTTT
v_call: TRBV18; j_call: TRBJ1-1; d_call: -; clone_size: few; cdr3_aa: CASSPVGGNTEAFF; cdr3_nt: TGTGCCAGCTCACCCGTAGGGGGGAACACTGAAGCTTTCTTT
v_call: TRBV11-2; j_call: TRBJ2-6; d_call: -; clone_size: -; cdr3_aa: CASSLVRGSGANVLTF; cdr3_nt: TGTGCCAGCAGCCTCGTCAGGGGATCTGGGGCCAACGTCCTGACTTTC
v_call: TRBV7-6; j_call: TRBJ2-7; d_call: TRBD1; clone_size: -; cdr3_aa: CASSLGTGVKQYF; cdr3_nt: TGTGCCAGCAGCTTAGGGACAGGGGTCAAGCAGTACTTC
v_call: TRBV6-6; j_call: TRBJ2-7; d_call: TRBD2; clone_size: -; cdr3_aa: CASRLGLAGGSYEQYF; cdr3_nt: TGTGCCAGCAGACTTGGACTAGCGGGAGGGTCCTACGAGCAGTACTTC
v_call: TRBV12-2; j_call: TRBJ1-5; d_call: -; clone_size: once; cdr3_aa: CASRLKHTLSNQPQHF; cdr3_nt: TGTGCAAGTCGCTTAAAGCACACACTGAGCAATCAGCCCCAGCATTTT
v_call: TRBV5-1; j_call: TRBJ2-7; d_call: -; clone_size: -; cdr3_aa: CASSLERDQAYEQYF; cdr3_nt: TGCGCCAGCAGCTTGGAGAGGGATCAGGCATACGAGCAGTACTTC
v_call: TRBV6-5; j_call: TRBJ2-7; d_call: -; clone_size: -; cdr3_aa: CASRPDRFPYEQYF; cdr3_nt: TGTGCCAGCAGACCGGACAGATTCCCCTACGAGCAGTACTTC
v_call: TRBV5-8; j_call: TRBJ1-1; d_call: -; clone_size: -; cdr3_aa: CASSSGAGQNTEAFF; cdr3_nt: TGTGCCAGCAGCTCGGGGGCAGGGCAGAACACTGAAGCTTTCTTT
v_call: TRBV11-2; j_call: TRBJ2-5; d_call: -; clone_size: -; cdr3_aa: CASSQGGGQETQYF; cdr3_nt: TGTGCCAGCAGCCAAGGGGGTGGTCAAGAGACCCAGTACTTC